This T cell receptor beta chain was captured in a study of immune evolution from preneoplasia to lung adenocarcinoma. Study at large: HLA loss of heterozygosity: roughly 6.6% AIS, about 14% MIA, approximately 35% ADC, none AAH. Study conclusions and caveats: Normal lung had highest clonality; later lesions appeared denser, more diverse. Top clone frequencies peaked in normal lung, apparently declining through invasive adenocarcinoma. Compared with EGFR-mutant or double wild-type lesions, KRAS-mutant nodules were more clonal.

Profiled with immunoSEQ multiplex PCR; TCRdb holds only in-frame clones, not every one. The sample records about 10,000 clones, around 82% being singletons. As concerns this clone: The target antigen is unknown.

Germline V gene lookup returns CDR1 SQVTM and CDR2 ANQGSEA. Deletions cut 0 bases from V and 8 bases from J, with 16 bases between. The CDR3 is 14 amino acids. The gene calls are TRBV29-1 and TRBJ1-2, with D possibly matching TRBD1 (5 bases). The source material was FFPE minimally invasive lung adenocarcinoma tissue. The TCR sequence derives from a person between 65 and 79 years old with lung adenocarcinoma. In DNA, the CDR3 is TGCAGCGTTGAAGAACGTGGGGGGGGAAGCGGCTACACCTTC. Its protein product is CSVEERGGGSGYTF.